One and the same sample provided the 20 T cell receptor beta chains below, sequenced in a study of human T cells and chemical hapten exposure (dated by TCRdb to about 2021). The time point label corresponds to: patch test 1, 2 weeks after DPC sensitization. The treatment or condition tag for this specimen amounts to: therapeutic diphenylcyclopropenone sensitization with weekly scalp DPC. The receptor library was made with RACE. Data came from a NextSeq 500. Through fastp at Q25 and MiXCR, TCRdb rebuilt clones from the public reads, retaining in-frame beta chains. Rows with a matching CDR3 protein are joined into one entry that keeps the most common DNA and genes. The sample table records roughly 200,000 distinct CDR3 sequences; around 20% of these occur just once. The ten largest clones take up approximately 6.4% of the sample. Sequenced material: whole blood, taken in connection with sensitization to the hapten diphenylcyclopropenone (DPC). The receptors originated from a woman between 45 and 65 years old with alopecia areata. Some clones in this sample may be carry-over from other donors' samples.

This chain joins TRBV2 and TRBJ2-3, with D possibly being TRBD2 (5 bases). CDR1 is SNHLY and CDR2 is FYNNEI in the germline V gene. With 3 bases removed from V and 13 bases from J, the gap between germline ends came to 8 bases. The CDR3 totals 10 residues. The CDR3 sequence: CASSEGRKYF. CDR3 sequence (DNA): TGTGCCAGCAGTGAGGGGAGAAAGTATTTT.

The chain links TRBV7-2 to TRBJ2-3, with D perhaps matching TRBD2 (5 bases). V was cut by 4 bases and J by 11 bases, with 10 bases left in between. The CDR3 runs to 11 residues. Germline CDR1 and CDR2: SGHTA and FQGNSA. The CDR3 loop reads CASSSGSWQYF. The CDR3 DNA reads as TGTGCCAGCAGCTCGGGGTCGTGGCAGTATTTT.

The rearrangement uses TRBV7-2 and TRBJ2-3, with 15 bases aligning to TRBD2. This CDR3 is 17 amino acids long. Per the germline V gene, CDR1 is SGHTA and CDR2 is FQGNSA. Unmatched junction bases numbered 7, after V lost 5 bases and J lost 4 bases. The CDR3 sequence is CASSPWTSGRGADTQYF. CDR3 bases: TGTGCCAGCAGCCCCTGGACTAGCGGGAGGGGCGCAGATACGCAGTATTTT.

This clonotype was observed a single time. At one end the junction does not follow the germline gene, possibly because of a read error. The J gene is TRBJ2-7, the V gene TRBV5-1; D is unresolved. This CDR3 is built from 14 residues. Germline CDR1 SGHRS, CDR2 YFSETQ. Written as DNA, the CDR3 is TGCGCCAGCAGCTTGGGGTTACGAGTCTACGAGCAGTACTTT. Amino acid sequence: CASSLGLRVYEQYF.

The chain has TRBV24-1 and TRBJ2-2; no clear D gene. The CDR3 consists of 13 residues. Per the germline V gene, CDR1 is KGHDR and CDR2 is SFDVKD. Deletions cut 9 bases from V and 1 base from J, with 8 bases between. The CDR3, as DNA: TGTGCCACCGCACGAGAGAACACCGGGGAGCTGTTTTTT. It codes for CATARENTGELFF.

The gene calls are TRBV11-2 and TRBJ2-3; TRBD2 matches 7 bases. Unmatched junction bases numbered 5, after V lost 4 bases and J lost 4 bases. This CDR3 contains 14 residues. Germline loops: CDR1 SGHAT, CDR2 FQNNGV. Written as DNA, the CDR3 is TGTGCCAGCAGCTGGGGGAGGGGCCCAGATACGCAGTATTTT. It codes for CASSWGRGPDTQYF. Based on the CDR3 plus reference TRBV11-2 and TRBJ2-3, the full variable domain is EAGVAQSPRYKIIEKRQSVAFWCNPISGHATLYWYQQILGQGPKLLIQFQNNGVVDDSQLPKDRFSAERLKGVDSTLKIQPAKLEDSAVYLCASSWGRGPDTQYFGPGTRLTVL.

The sample holds a few counts of this clonotype. V and J are TRBV29-1 and TRBJ2-3, with 9 bases lining up with TRBD1. After removal of 5 bases from V and 1 base from J, the junction contained 7 bases not matched to a gene. Germline CDR1 and CDR2: SQVTM and ANQGSEA. The CDR3 loop spans 15 amino acids. The CDR3 here is CSVRDRGIGTDTQYF. CDR3 bases: TGCAGCGTTAGAGACAGGGGGATTGGCACAGATACGCAGTATTTT.

The CDR3 reads CASSLINSGRGNEQFF. The CDR3 coding sequence is TGCGCCAGCAGCTTAATCAATAGCGGGAGGGGAAATGAGCAGTTCTTC. The chain combines TRBV5-1 with TRBJ2-1, with 11 bases aligning to TRBD2. There are 16 residues in the CDR3. CDR1 is SGHRS and CDR2 is YFSETQ in the germline V gene. V shed 2 bases and J 7 bases; nucleotides not matched to a gene: 8.

The rearrangement joins TRBV6-4 to TRBJ2-1, with D possibly TRBD2 on 5 matching bases. This CDR3 is 12 amino acids long. Germline CDR1 is MRHNA and CDR2 is SNTAGT. The ends were cut back, 0 bases at V and 8 bases at J, with 5 bases in the middle. The CDR3, as DNA: TGTGCCAGCAGTGACTCGAGGGATGAGCAGTTCTTC. This sequence encodes CASSDSRDEQFF.

In this sample, this clonotype turned up a few times. The genes are TRBV27 and TRBJ2-1; 11 bases are shared with TRBD2. In germline, CDR1 is MNHEY, CDR2 SMNVEV (reference sequence). The V gene end was trimmed by 7 bases and the J gene end by 6 bases; junction bases not matched to a gene: 11. This CDR3 spans 16 amino acids. The CDR3, as DNA: TGTGCCAGCATGACTAGCGGGACCTACCCTCCCAATGAGCAGTTCTTC. It specifies CASMTSGTYPPNEQFF.

The chain employs TRBV12-3 or TRBV12-4 and TRBJ1-5, with a weak D call TRBD1 (6 bases). Trimming cost V 5 bases and J 7 bases, with 15 bases left between them. The CDR3 covers 14 residues. Here the CDR3 reads CASSIGRGFQPQHF. The CDR3, as DNA: TGTGCCAGCAGTATTGGCAGGGGCTTCCAGCCCCAGCATTTT.

The chain links TRBV20-1 to TRBJ1-5; D is ambiguous. CDR1 is DFQATT and CDR2 is SNEGSKA in the germline V gene (reference sequence). V lost 1 base and J lost 3, with 4 bases in between. The CDR3 is made up of 12 amino acids. Here the CDR3 reads CSARATNQPQHF. As DNA, the CDR3 is TGCAGTGCTAGAGCTACCAATCAGCCCCAGCATTTT.

This clonotype has more than one count but fewer than ten. This chain links TRBV20-1 with TRBJ1-1; perhaps TRBD1 as D (6 bases). The germline CDR1 and CDR2 sequences are DFQATT and SNEGSKA (reference sequence). The CDR3 extends over 11 amino acids. For the CDR3, the DNA is TGCACTGGACAGACGAACACTGAAGCTTTCTTT. Its protein product is CTGQTNTEAFF.

The J gene is TRBJ2-1, the V gene TRBV5-1; TRBD2 is a possible D gene (6 bases). From germline, CDR1 is SGHRS and CDR2 YFSETQ. The V end lost 4 bases, the J end lost 0 bases, and 26 bases lay between the germline ends. The CDR3 runs 20 residues. CDR3 sequence reads: CASSSRWGGSAPSSYNEQFF. CDR3 coding DNA: TGCGCCAGCAGCAGTCGATGGGGAGGTTCGGCCCCGAGCTCCTACAATGAGCAGTTCTTC.

The rearrangement joins TRBV5-1 to TRBJ2-5; tentatively, D is TRBD2 (5 bases). The CDR3 consists of 16 residues. CDR1 is SGHRS and CDR2 is YFSETQ in the germline V gene. The germline V and J ends were trimmed by 2 bases and 1 base, with 15 bases remaining between them. In nucleotides, the CDR3 is TGCGCCAGCAGCTTAGGAGGTGGACGGTTCCAAGAGACCCAGTACTTC. Translation gives CASSLGGGRFQETQYF.

The J gene is TRBJ2-1, the V gene TRBV29-1, with D possibly being TRBD1 or TRBD2 (5 bases each). V lost 1 base and J lost 6, with 7 bases in between. CDR1 is SQVTM, CDR2 ANQGSEA, per germline. This CDR3 has 12 amino acids. CDR3 bases: TGCAGCGTTGAAGGAGGGACCAATGAGCAGTTCTTC. Translation: CSVEGGTNEQFF.

The sample holds one count of this clonotype. The CDR3 loop reads CASSLLGTPNSGNTIYF. As DNA, the CDR3 is TGTGCCAGCAGCTTGCTCGGGACACCCAATTCTGGAAACACCATATATTTT. V gene TRBV5-8 combines with J gene TRBJ1-3; D may be TRBD1 (6 bases). V was shortened by 1 base and J by 1 base, with 15 bases between the two germline ends. Germline lookup yields CDR1 SGHTS and CDR2 YDEGEE. The length of the CDR3 is 17 residues.

This chain joins TRBV6-1 and TRBJ1-5; D possibly corresponds to TRBD1 (6 bases). CDR3 size: 15 residues. The V and J ends lost 0 bases and 0 bases respectively, with 6 bases between them. The germline V gene encodes CDR1 MNHNS and CDR2 SASEGT. CDR3 bases: TGTGCCAGCAGTGAAGCAGGGGGTAGCAATCAGCCCCAGCATTTT. Translation gives CASSEAGGSNQPQHF.

This clonotype was seen only a few times. The chain combines TRBV24-1 with TRBJ2-2; D gene unclear. V was clipped by 7 bases and J by 0 bases, with 14 bases between them. CDR1 is KGHDR and CDR2 is SFDVKD in the germline V gene. The CDR3 runs to 16 residues. CDR3 bases: TGTGCCACCAGCTTTTCTGCGACAACGAACACCGGGGAGCTGTTTTTT. Translation: CATSFSATTNTGELFF.

The J gene is TRBJ2-7, the V gene TRBV5-1; the D is unclear. V lost 3 bases and J lost 2, with 9 bases in between. The CDR3 runs to 13 residues. Germline-derived CDR1 and CDR2 are SGHRS and YFSETQ. CDR3 region: CASSSDGAYEQYF. CDR3 sequence (DNA): TGCGCCAGCAGCTCGGACGGTGCCTACGAGCAGTACTTC.